What follows describes a single T cell receptor beta chain. Its specificity is unknown. This sample includes further DNA sequences coding for the same CDR3. All donors were Caucasian adults living in Nashville, Tennessee. CD4+ cell separation produced CD45RA+ naive and CD45RA-negative memory subsets. The data belong to a study of shared clonotypes between healthy human individuals. Findings and caveats of the study: It was anticipated that sequencing depth would influence how many clonotypes donors shared. Rarefaction gave evidence that sorted-subset sequencing remained incomplete despite large depth.

Only in-frame clones appear in the TCRdb table, and some are missing; sequencing was by immunoSEQ multiplex PCR. The sample consists of 980,000 or so clones, approximately 80% of them appearing once. The source material was memory CD4+ T cells sorted from blood. Subset of the sample: CD45RA-negative fraction. This TCR was recovered from a man aged 18 to 35 in good health.

As DNA, the CDR3 is TGTGCCAGCTCACCCCGGGATGAAGCTTTCTTT. It specifies CASSPRDEAFF. V gene TRBV18 combines with J gene TRBJ1-1, with D hard to call. The CDR3 covers 11 residues. Between the trimmed V and J ends, which lost 3 bases and 7 bases, there was a span of 6 bases. From germline, CDR1 is KGHSH and CDR2 LQKENI.